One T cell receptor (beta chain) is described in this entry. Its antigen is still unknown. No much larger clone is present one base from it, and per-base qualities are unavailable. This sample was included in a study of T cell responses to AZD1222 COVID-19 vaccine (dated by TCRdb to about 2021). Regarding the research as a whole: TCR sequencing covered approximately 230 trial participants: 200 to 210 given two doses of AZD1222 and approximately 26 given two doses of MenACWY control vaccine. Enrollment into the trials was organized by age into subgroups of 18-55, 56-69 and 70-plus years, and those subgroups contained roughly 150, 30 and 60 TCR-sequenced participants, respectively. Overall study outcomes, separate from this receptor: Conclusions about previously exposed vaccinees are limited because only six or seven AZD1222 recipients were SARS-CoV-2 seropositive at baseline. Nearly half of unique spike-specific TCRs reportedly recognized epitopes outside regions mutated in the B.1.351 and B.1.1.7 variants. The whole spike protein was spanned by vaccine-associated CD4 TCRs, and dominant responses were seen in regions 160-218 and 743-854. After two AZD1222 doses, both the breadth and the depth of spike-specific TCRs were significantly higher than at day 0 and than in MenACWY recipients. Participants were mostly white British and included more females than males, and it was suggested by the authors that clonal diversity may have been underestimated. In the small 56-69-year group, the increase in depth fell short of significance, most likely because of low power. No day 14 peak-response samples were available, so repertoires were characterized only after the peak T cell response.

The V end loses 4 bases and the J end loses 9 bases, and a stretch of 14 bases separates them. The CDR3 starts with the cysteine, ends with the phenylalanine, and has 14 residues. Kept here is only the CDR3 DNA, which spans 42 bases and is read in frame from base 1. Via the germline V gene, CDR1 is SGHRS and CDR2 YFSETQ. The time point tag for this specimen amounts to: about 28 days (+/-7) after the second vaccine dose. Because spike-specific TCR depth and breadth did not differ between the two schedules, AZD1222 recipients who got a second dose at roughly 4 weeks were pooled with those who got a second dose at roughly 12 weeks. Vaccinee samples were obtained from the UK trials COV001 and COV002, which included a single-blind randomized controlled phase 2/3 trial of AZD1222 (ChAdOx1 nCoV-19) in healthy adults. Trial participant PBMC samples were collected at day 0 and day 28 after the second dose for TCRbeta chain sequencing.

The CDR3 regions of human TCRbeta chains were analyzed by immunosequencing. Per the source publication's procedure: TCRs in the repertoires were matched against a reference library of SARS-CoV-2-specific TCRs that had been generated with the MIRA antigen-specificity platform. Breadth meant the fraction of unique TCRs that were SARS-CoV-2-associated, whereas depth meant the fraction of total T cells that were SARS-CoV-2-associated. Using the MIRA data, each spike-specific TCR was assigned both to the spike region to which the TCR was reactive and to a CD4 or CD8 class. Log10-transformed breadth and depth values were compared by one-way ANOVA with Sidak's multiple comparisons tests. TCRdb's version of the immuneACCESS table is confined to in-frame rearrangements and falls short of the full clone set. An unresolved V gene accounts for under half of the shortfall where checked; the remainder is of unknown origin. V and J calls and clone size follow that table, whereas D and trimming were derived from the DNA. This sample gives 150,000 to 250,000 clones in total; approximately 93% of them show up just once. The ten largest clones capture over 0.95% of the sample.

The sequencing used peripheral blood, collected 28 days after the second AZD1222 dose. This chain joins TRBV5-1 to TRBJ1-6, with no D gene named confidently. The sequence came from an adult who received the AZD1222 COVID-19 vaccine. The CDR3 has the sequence CASSPNGPGSPLHF. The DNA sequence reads TGCGCCAGCAGCCCCAATGGCCCTGGTTCACCCCTCCACTTT.